This passage covers 20 T cell receptor beta chains from one sample sequenced in a study of Ad26.COV2.S vaccination and SARS-CoV-2 variants. Using immunoSEQ multiplex PCR, the repertoire was profiled, and TCRdb retains in-frame clones only, with some absent. The data show 440,000 or so clones, less than 95% seen once. Specified treatment: over 15 received Ad26.COV2.S at low or high dose, single or two shots; several received placebo; per-sample allocation not given. Specimens were obtained on day 63 following the first vaccine or placebo injection. Sequenced material: peripheral blood, taken in a trial of Ad26.COV2.S vaccine versus placebo. The receptors come from a person between 18 and 65 years old who received the Ad26.COV2.S COVID-19 vaccine or a placebo.

This clone was seen once. This sequence joins TRBV11-2 and TRBJ1-2; D unclear. Germline V gene lookup returns CDR1 SGHAT and CDR2 FQNNGV. Deletions cut 5 bases from V and 4 bases from J, with 14 bases between. This CDR3 comprises 14 residues. CDR3 nucleotide sequence: TGTGCCAGCAGCCCGGTGAGGGCTGGCTATGGCTACACCTTC. Its protein is CASSPVRAGYGYTF.

V usage is TRBV6-1 and J usage is TRBJ2-1; the D gene is possibly TRBD2 (6 bases). V dropped 1 base and J dropped 7 bases, with 14 bases sitting between them. From germline, CDR1 is MNHNS and CDR2 SASEGT. The CDR3 sequence is 15 residues long. The CDR3 protein is CASSEGGGPGNEQFF. The CDR3 bases are TGTGCCAGCAGTGAAGGAGGAGGGCCGGGGAATGAGCAGTTCTTC.

The chain has TRBV7-9 and TRBJ2-1; 12 positions agree with TRBD2. CDR3 length: 16 amino acids. V dropped 5 bases and J dropped 2; count of bases not matched to a gene: 4. CDR1 SEHNR and CDR2 FQNEAQ come from the germline V gene (reference sequence). The CDR3 here is CASSATSGSAYNEQFF. CDR3 DNA: TGTGCCAGCAGCGCGACTAGCGGGAGCGCCTACAATGAGCAGTTCTTC.

The chain employs TRBV12-3 or TRBV12-4 and TRBJ1-1; D gene uncertain. The CDR3 covers 13 residues. V was shortened by 3 bases and J by 4 bases, with 9 bases between the two germline ends. In nucleotides, the CDR3 is TGTGCCAGCAGTTTCGGGTCTGGCACTGAAGCTTTCTTT. Amino acids: CASSFGSGTEAFF.

The chain joins TRBV28 to TRBJ2-7; no firm D call. Trimming left V 4 bases short and J 3 bases short, with 16 bases between. The CDR3 totals 15 residues. The germline V gene encodes CDR1 MDHEN and CDR2 SYDVKM. The CDR3 DNA sequence: TGTGCCAGCAGTTCTCATGGAAGTTCTAGCTACGAGCAGTACTTC. This codes for CASSSHGSSSYEQYF.

This chain connects TRBV7-8 to TRBJ1-5; D perhaps matches TRBD1 (6 bases). V shed 5 bases and J shed 1 base, with 12 bases lying between them. From germline, CDR1 is SGHVS and CDR2 FQNEAQ. CDR3 length: 15 residues. The CDR3 bases are TGTGCCAGCAGCCCGGAGGGGGGCAGCAATCAGCCCCAGCATTTT. This translates into CASSPEGGSNQPQHF.

J is TRBJ2-4 and V is TRBV21-1; the D call of TRBD1 is as the table states it, not checked on the DNA. TRBV21-1 is labeled a pseudogene. This CDR3 spans 19 amino acids. CDR3 amino acids: CASSKVLDRPGLAKNIQYF. The CDR3 nucleotides are TGTGCCAGCAGCAAAGTTTTGGACAGGCCGGGCCTGGCCAAAAACATTCAGTACTTC.

The rearrangement links TRBV6-5 to TRBJ2-3; possibly TRBD2 for D (6 bases). From germline, CDR1 is MNHEY and CDR2 SVGAGI. V was clipped by 7 bases and J by 0 bases, with 14 bases between them. This CDR3 is built from 15 residues. Written as DNA, the CDR3 is TGTGCCAGCACACTGGGACTGGCTAGCACAGATACGCAGTATTTT. Its translation: CASTLGLASTDTQYF.

The rearrangement uses TRBV27 and TRBJ2-1, with 10 bases aligning to TRBD2. From germline, CDR1 is MNHEY and CDR2 SMNVEV (reference sequence). The CDR3 is 15 residues long. V dropped 3 bases and J dropped 6; count of bases not matched to a gene: 5. The CDR3 region has the DNA TGTGCCAGCAGTTTGGTGATAGCGGGAGGCAATGAGCAGTTCTTC. Protein sequence: CASSLVIAGGNEQFF.

The genes are TRBV7-3 and TRBJ2-5; 10 nucleotides line up with TRBD2. CDR1 and CDR2 from the germline V gene are SGHTA and FQGTGA. There are 16 residues in the CDR3. The V and J ends lost 1 base and 2 bases, in that order; junction bases with no gene match: 4. In DNA form, the CDR3 reads TGTGCCAGCAGCTTAAGCCCAGCGGGAGGGCAAGAGACCCAGTACTTC. Its translation is CASSLSPAGGQETQYF.

The chain links TRBV25-1 to TRBJ1-1; 7 positions agree with TRBD1. V dropped 3 bases and J dropped 3; count of bases not matched to a gene: 1. From germline, CDR1 is MGHDK and CDR2 SYGVNS. The CDR3 is made up of 13 amino acids. The CDR3 coding sequence is TGTGCCAGCAGTGATACAGGGGACACTGAAGCTTTCTTT. Its protein product is CASSDTGDTEAFF.

This sequence joins TRBV27 and TRBJ2-2, with 10 positions matching TRBD2. Germline CDR1 reads MNHEY; CDR2 reads SMNVEV (reference sequence). Trimming cost V 5 bases and J 6 bases; bases outside gene matches: 15. The CDR3 covers 18 residues. CDR3: CASSPSGLAGVGAGELFF. The DNA of the CDR3 is TGTGCCAGCAGTCCCTCGGGGCTAGCGGGAGTGGGAGCCGGGGAGCTGTTTTTT.

The chain combines TRBV27 with TRBJ2-1, with a tentative D call TRBD2 (6 bases). The CDR3 length is 17 residues. V gave up 3 bases and J gave up 0 bases, with 15 bases separating them. Germline values: CDR1 MNHEY, CDR2 SMNVEV (reference sequence). DNA for the CDR3: TGTGCCAGCAGTTTTCGGGGGACCACCTCCTCCTACAATGAGCAGTTCTTC. Protein product: CASSFRGTTSSYNEQFF.

The chain recombines TRBV9 with TRBJ1-5, with a weak D call TRBD1 (6 bases). The CDR3 length is 13 residues. V dropped 4 bases and J dropped 5 bases, with 10 bases sitting between them. Germline V CDR1 and CDR2: SGDLS, YYNGEE. The CDR3 bases are TGTGCCAGCAGCTCGGGGGGCGATCAGCCCCAGCATTTT. Translation: CASSSGGDQPQHF. The whole variable domain, filled in from reference TRBV9 and TRBJ1-5, reads DSGVTQTPKHLITATGQRVTLRCSPRSGDLSVYWYQQSLDQGLQFLIQYYNGEERAKGNILERFSAQQFPDLHSELNLSSLELGDSALYFCASSSGGDQPQHFGDGTRLSIL.

Worth noting for this clone: Other DNA sequences in the sample encode the same CDR3. The V and J genes are TRBV5-1 and TRBJ2-7, with a possible D match to TRBD2 (5 bases). Per the germline V gene, CDR1 is SGHRS and CDR2 is YFSETQ. CDR3 length: 14 amino acids. With 0 bases removed from V and 3 bases from J, the gap between germline ends came to 10 bases. CDR3 in amino acids: CASSLAGSGYEQYF. For the CDR3, the DNA is TGCGCCAGCAGCTTGGCCGGCAGCGGCTACGAGCAGTACTTC. Full variable domain (rest looked up from reference TRBV5-1 and TRBJ2-7): KAGVTQTPRYLIKTRGQQVTLSCSPISGHRSVSWYQQTPGQGLQFLFEYFSETQRNKGNFPGRFSGRQFSNSRSEMNVSTLELGDSALYLCASSLAGSGYEQYFGPGTRLTVT.

This clone was counted once. The chain carries TRBV5-6 and TRBJ2-3, with unresolved D. Germline V CDR1 and CDR2: SGHDT, YYEEEE. Deletions cut 4 bases from V and 5 bases from J, with 11 bases between. The CDR3 is made up of 13 amino acids. In DNA, the CDR3 is TGTGCCAGCAGCCCGACCCGCGGAGATACGCAGTATTTT. Its translation is CASSPTRGDTQYF. The variable domain in full, with the rest retrieved from reference TRBV5-6 and TRBJ2-3, is DAGVTQSPTHLIKTRGQQVTLRCSPKSGHDTVSWYQQALGQGPQFIFQYYEEEERQRGNFPDRFSGHQFPNYSSELNVNALLLGDSALYLCASSPTRGDTQYFGPGTRLTVL.

This sequence joins TRBV6-2 or TRBV6-3 and TRBJ2-1; 10 positions match TRBD2. The trim removed 5 bases at V and 7 bases at J, leaving 8 bases unmatched. CDR3 size: 15 residues. Germline V gives CDR1 MNHEY, CDR2 SVGEGT. In DNA, the CDR3 is TGTGCCAGCAGTCCCCTAGCGGGAGCCCGTAATGAGCAGTTCTTC. Translating it yields CASSPLAGARNEQFF.

The chain is built from TRBV7-3 and TRBJ2-1, with a weak D call TRBD2 (6 bases). CDR3 size: 15 residues. V was pared by 5 bases and J by 0 bases, with 11 bases between. Per the germline V gene, CDR1 is SGHTA and CDR2 is FQGTGA. CDR3: CASSRDGSSYNEQFF. The CDR3 DNA follows: TGTGCCAGCAGCCGGGACGGGAGCTCCTACAATGAGCAGTTCTTC.

This chain uses TRBV5-1 with TRBJ2-7; TRBD1 aligns across 8 bases. The ends lost 4 bases at V and 1 base at J; junction bases unmatched: 4. CDR1 is SGHRS, CDR2 YFSETQ, per germline. The CDR3 is 14 amino acids. CDR3 DNA sequence: TGCGCCAGCAGCAGCCAGGGGGCATCCTACGAGCAGTACTTC. This translates into CASSSQGASYEQYF.

The chain combines TRBV30 with TRBJ2-7; possibly TRBD2 for D (6 bases). Germline-derived CDR1 and CDR2 are GTSNPN and SVGIG (reference sequence). CDR3 length equals 14 residues. V was pared by 4 bases and J by 3 bases, with 16 bases between. CDR3 sequence: CAWTYTHGGYEQYF. The CDR3 DNA follows: TGTGCCTGGACATATACCCACGGGGGCTACGAGCAGTACTTC.